Below, one TCR beta chain is given with its context. The antigen is undetermined. This sample was taken from a study of T cell repertoires in cytomegalovirus infection. Whole-study context: CMV infection plus the matching HLA type was flagged by public TCR beta signatures. Regarding the study as a whole: HLA-C-restricted CMV clonotypes gave the most frequent clonotype in two of eight donors.

TCRdb used MiXCR to reprocess the reads, holding one entry per CDR3 protein. The sample consists of approximately 990,000 distinct CDR3 sequences, roughly 30% of them appearing once. The source material was cultured CD8+ T cells from PBMCs, sampled from culture after CMV antigen stimulation. The receptor's source is a human donor in good health (CMV status not recorded). Some clones in this sample may be carry-over from other donors' samples.

In DNA form, the CDR3 reads TGTGCCAGCAGGTTTGGGGCGAGCAATCAGCCCCAGCATTTT. It encodes CASRFGASNQPQHF. The chain employs TRBV27 and TRBJ1-5; tentatively, D is TRBD1 (5 bases). CDR1 is MNHEY and CDR2 is SMNVEV in the germline V gene (reference sequence). The CDR3 spans 14 residues. Trimming removed 6 bases from V and 1 base from J, with 10 bases in between.